This T cell receptor (beta chain) was found in a study of T cell changes during pregnancy in multiple sclerosis (dated by TCRdb to between 2018 and 2021). Regarding the study in general: The study examined how the T cell repertoire changed over the course of pregnancy in women with multiple sclerosis.

Library prep was done by the immunoSEQ multiplex PCR assay. TCRdb stores this immuneACCESS table with in-frame sequences only. Part of the clones is absent; in the studies checked, under half of the shortfall reflects unresolved V genes, and no reason is known for the rest. Here the sample has over 50,000 clones; about 90% occur a single time. Of the sample, approximately 1.5% is held by the ten largest clones. With respect to this clone: The antigen this receptor binds is unknown. No clone much larger than this one lies a single base away; base qualities are absent.

Trimming removed 4 bases from V and 7 bases from J, leaving 14 bases between the germline ends. From its cysteine to its phenylalanine, the CDR3 spans 13 amino acids. CDR3 DNA is the only sequence kept; it has 39 bases, read in frame from the first base. Per the germline V gene, SGHTS is the CDR1 and YDEGEE is the CDR2. This material consisted of peripheral blood, taken in the third trimester of pregnancy. This TCR derives from a female donor in good health, enrolled as a control in a pregnancy study. The sequence links TRBV5-8 to TRBJ1-1; the D gene assignment is ambiguous. This receptor has the CDR3 CASSPRNRDEAFF. The nucleotide sequence is TGTGCCAGCAGCCCCCGGAACAGAGATGAAGCTTTCTTT.